The 5 T cell receptor beta chains below all came from one sample that was sequenced in a study of OX40 agonist ivuxolimab in advanced cancers. The data were produced by immunoSEQ multiplex PCR, yet TCRdb's version contains in-frame clones alone and is incomplete. The table includes some 70,000 clones, about nine tenths detected once. The input for sequencing was CD4+ or CD8+ T cells sorted from blood, taken in a trial of the OX40 agonist ivuxolimab. All receptors derive from an adult with an advanced solid tumor such as melanoma, head and neck, liver or kidney cancer.

This chain links TRBV7-9 with TRBJ2-5; D is perhaps TRBD1 (6 bases). This CDR3 comprises 13 residues. V was shortened by 5 bases and J by 7 bases, with 14 bases between the two germline ends. Germline CDR1 reads SEHNR; CDR2 reads FQNEAQ (reference sequence). CDR3 in DNA: TGTGCCAGCAGCCAGATGGGGGCGGCGACCCAGTACTTC. It is translated as CASSQMGAATQYF.

This chain connects TRBV11-3 to TRBJ2-5; 7 positions agree with TRBD2. CDR3 length equals 16 residues. The V and J ends lost 2 bases and 5 bases, in that order; junction bases with no gene match: 11. Germline assignment: CDR1 SGHNT and CDR2 YENEEA. The CDR3 nucleotides are TGTGCCAGCAGCTTACGGGGGGTAGTGGGTCCGGAGACCCAGTACTTC. Amino acid sequence: CASSLRGVVGPETQYF.

This clone has more than one count but fewer than ten. V is TRBV7-2 and J is TRBJ1-5, with D hard to call. The CDR3 is made up of 13 amino acids. Trimming pared 2 bases from V and 8 bases from J, leaving 10 bases between. CDR1 is SGHTA and CDR2 is FQGNSA in the germline V gene. Here the CDR3 reads CASSLTRLEPQHF. The DNA of the CDR3 is TGTGCCAGCAGCTTAACCCGTTTAGAGCCCCAGCATTTT.

J is TRBJ2-1 and V is TRBV5-4, with 8 bases identical to TRBD2. Trimming at V came to 0 bases and at J to 4 bases, leaving 3 bases not matched to a gene. The CDR3 totals 15 residues. Germline V CDR1 and CDR2: SGHNT, YYREEE (reference sequence). DNA of the CDR3: TGTGCCAGCAGCTTGGATGGCGGGGGGTACAATGAGCAGTTCTTC. Amino acid sequence: CASSLDGGGYNEQFF.

V is TRBV28 and J is TRBJ2-7, with TRBD1 matching 9 bases. CDR1 and CDR2 from the germline V gene are MDHEN and SYDVKM. The CDR3 sequence is 15 residues long. Trimming took 5 bases from V and 0 from J; bases not matched to a gene: 5. The CDR3 region is CASSTPGQGSYEQYF. DNA for the CDR3: TGTGCCAGCAGTACACCGGGACAGGGCTCCTACGAGCAGTACTTC.